The rows below give T cell receptor beta chains drawn from one sample of a study of blood T cell repertoires in COVID-19. Only in-frame clones appear in the TCRdb table, and some are missing; sequencing was by immunoSEQ multiplex PCR. Counted here are 40,000 to 50,000 clones, roughly 85% occurring once; the ten biggest clones make up under 3%. Specimen: peripheral blood. The receptors originated from a woman older than 75 with acute or convalescent COVID-19. Both conserved end residues are part of each CDR3. A D gene is named only where the DNA matches it firmly. Only part of the rows carry a size: once, few, many, or a class if the clone is expanded.

J gene | V gene | D gene | clone size | CDR3 DNA | CDR3 protein
TRBJ1-3 | TRBV5-1 | NA | NA | TGCGCCAGCAGCTTAAACAGGGACTCTGGAAACACCATATATTTT | CASSLNRDSGNTIYF
TRBJ1-3 | TRBV3-1/TRBV3-2 | NA | NA | TGTGCCAGCAGCCAAGATAGAAACACCATATATTTT | CASSQDRNTIYF
TRBJ1-1 | TRBV2 | NA | NA | TGTGCCAGCAGTGAATCTGGGGGCATGAACACTGAAGCTTTCTTT | CASSESGGMNTEAFF
TRBJ2-3 | TRBV19 | TRBD2 | few | TGTGCCAGTAGTATGGAACTAGCGGGGGGCGGGAGCACAGATACGCAGTATTTT | CASSMELAGGGSTDTQYF
TRBJ1-6 | TRBV27 | TRBD1 | NA | TGTGCCAGCAGGACAGGGAGCTCCTATAATTCACCCCTCCACTTT | CASRTGSSYNSPLHF
TRBJ1-1 | TRBV2 | NA | NA | TGTGCCAGCAGTGTAGATGAAGGGGCTGAAGCTTTCTTT | CASSVDEGAEAFF
TRBJ2-7 | TRBV6-5 | TRBD1 | NA | TGTGCCAGCAGGTTCCCAGGGGGCGGGAAGGAGGAGCAGTACTTC | CASRFPGGGKEEQYF
TRBJ2-1 | TRBV3-1/TRBV3-2 | NA | NA | TGTGCCAGCAGCCAACAGGGAACCGAGCAGTTCTTC | CASSQQGTEQFF
TRBJ2-1 | TRBV5-4 | NA | NA | TGTGCCAGCATCGGACTATCCTACAATGAGCAGTTCTTC | CASIGLSYNEQFF
TRBJ2-5 | TRBV3-1/TRBV3-2 | NA | NA | TGTGCCAGCAGCCAAACCCCAGGGGGGTTGGGGCAAGAGACCCAGTACTTC | CASSQTPGGLGQETQYF
TRBJ1-2 | TRBV14 | TRBD1 | NA | TGTGCCAGCAGCCTACGTTCCGGACAGGGAAGAGGTGGCTACACCTTC | CASSLRSGQGRGGYTF
TRBJ2-3 | TRBV11-3 | NA | NA | TGTGCCAGCAGCCCAGGGGAAGATACGCAGTATTTT | CASSPGEDTQYF
TRBJ2-2 | TRBV27 | NA | NA | TGTGCCAGCAGTTTAAGGCGGAGCGACGGGGAGCTGTTTTTT | CASSLRRSDGELFF
TRBJ2-7 | TRBV6-5 | TRBD1 | NA | TGTGCCAGCAGGCCCGGGACAGGGCCTCTCGAGCAGTACTTC | CASRPGTGPLEQYF
TRBJ1-4 | TRBV19 | TRBD1 | NA | TGTGCCAGTAGTGAACAGGGGAATGAAAAACTGTTTTTT | CASSEQGNEKLFF
TRBJ1-1 | TRBV6-1 | NA | few | TGTGCCAGCAGTGAAGGGACAGTCTACATGAACACTGAAGCTTTCTTT | CASSEGTVYMNTEAFF
TRBJ1-1 | TRBV5-1 | NA | NA | TGCGCCAGCAGCCTAGAAGGGGGTAAGACTGAAGCTTTCTTT | CASSLEGGKTEAFF
TRBJ1-2 | TRBV6-6 | NA | NA | TGTGCCAGCAGACCGGACAGCTATGGCTACACCTTC | CASRPDSYGYTF
TRBJ1-1 | TRBV29-1 | NA | NA | TGCAGCGTTGAAGATCCAGGCACTGAAGCTTTCTTT | CSVEDPGTEAFF
TRBJ2-1 | TRBV3-1/TRBV3-2 | TRBD1 | NA | TGTGCCAGCAGCTCCGCCGGGACAGGGGGCCACAATGAGCAGTTCTTC | CASSSAGTGGHNEQFF
TRBJ1-1 | TRBV7-3 | NA | NA | TGTGCCAGCAGTCATAAGGACAGTACCGTGGGGGCTTTCTTT | CASSHKDSTVGAFF
TRBJ2-7 | TRBV21-1 | NA | NA | TGTGCCAGCAGCTTTGGGGGGTTAGACGAGCAGTACTTC | CASSFGGLDEQYF
TRBJ2-6 | TRBV10-3 | NA | NA | TGTGCCACCACAACGGGTGCCGGGGCCAACGTCCTGACTTTC | CATTTGAGANVLTF
TRBJ2-7 | TRBV6-5 | NA | few | TGTGCCAGCAGGGAGAACCTACCAGCCTACGAGCAGTACTTC | CASRENLPAYEQYF
TRBJ1-2 | TRBV7-2 | NA | few | TGTGCCAGCAGCAAGAGAGACAGTAGCTATGGCTACACCTTC | CASSKRDSSYGYTF
TRBJ1-5 | TRBV13 | NA | NA | TGTGCCAGCAGCCTCCGACAGACCAATCAGCCCCAGCATTTT | CASSLRQTNQPQHF
TRBJ1-4 | TRBV4-1 | TRBD1 | NA | TGCGCCAGCAGCCAAGACGGGACAGGGCAGGAGGAAAAACTGTTTTTT | CASSQDGTGQEEKLFF
TRBJ1-2 | TRBV14 | TRBD1 | NA | TGTGCCAGCAGCCCTAGACAGGGGACTCCCCGGCCAGCTAACTATGGCTACACCTTC | CASSPRQGTPRPANYGYTF
TRBJ2-5 | TRBV4-1 | TRBD1 | NA | TGCGCCAGCAGCCAAGATGGGACAGGGGCGAGAAAAGAGACCCAGTACTTC | CASSQDGTGARKETQYF
TRBJ2-1 | TRBV10-1 | TRBD2 | NA | TGCGCCAGCAGTGAGACTAGCGGGGGGCTTTACAATGAGCAGTTCTTC | CASSETSGGLYNEQFF
TRBJ1-1 | TRBV7-8 | NA | NA | TGTGCCAGCAGCGCGGGGACTGCTAACACTGAAGCTTTCTTT | CASSAGTANTEAFF
TRBJ2-7 | TRBV29-1 | TRBD1 | NA | TGCAGCGTTGATGGACAGGGGGCTAACGAGCAGTACTTC | CSVDGQGANEQYF
TRBJ1-5 | TRBV19 | NA | few | TGTGCCAGTAGTCAACAGACAGGCAATCAGCCCCAGCATTTT | CASSQQTGNQPQHF
TRBJ2-3 | TRBV20-1 | NA | NA | TGCAGTGCTGGGCCCACAGATACGCAGTATTTT | CSAGPTDTQYF
TRBJ2-7 | TRBV28 | TRBD1 | NA | TGTGCCAGCAGTTCCTCCGGGACAGGGATCACCTACGAGCAGTACTTC | CASSSSGTGITYEQYF
TRBJ1-6 | TRBV27 | NA | NA | TGTGCCAGCAGTTTAAGTCGGGGGGCTAATTCACCCCTCCACTTT | CASSLSRGANSPLHF
TRBJ1-1 | TRBV5-1 | NA | NA | TGCGCCAGCAGCTCGGAGGGTGGTTACACTGAAGCTTTCTTT | CASSSEGGYTEAFF
TRBJ1-1 | TRBV7-8 | TRBD1 | NA | TGTGCCAGCAGCTCCTACAGGGGAAGCGGGACTGAAGCTTTCTTT | CASSSYRGSGTEAFF
TRBJ1-4 | TRBV30 | NA | NA | TGTGCCTGGAGTGGGAGGATAAGGTTTAATGAAAAACTGTTTTTT | CAWSGRIRFNEKLFF
TRBJ1-5 | TRBV5-6 | NA | NA | TGTGCCAGCAGCCTCGAGGGTCTCAATCAGCCCCAGCATTTT | CASSLEGLNQPQHF
TRBJ2-5 | TRBV2 | TRBD2 | NA | TGTGCCAGCAGTGAAAGTACTAGCGGGGGGCAAGAGACCCAGTACTTC | CASSESTSGGQETQYF
TRBJ1-6 | TRBV4-1 | NA | NA | TGCGCCAGCAGCCAAGATTCCCTCCCCCTCCACTTT | CASSQDSLPLHF
TRBJ2-5 | TRBV25-1 | TRBD2 | NA | TGTGCCAGCAGTGCTTTTAGCGGGGGCAAAGAGACCCAGTACTTC | CASSAFSGGKETQYF
TRBJ1-6 | TRBV18 | TRBD1 | NA | TGTGCCAGCTCACCAAGGGACAGAAATTCACCCCTCCACTTT | CASSPRDRNSPLHF
TRBJ2-4 | TRBV27 | TRBD2 | NA | TGTGCCAGCAGTTCCCCTCGGGAGGGATCCAAAAACATTCAGTACTTC | CASSSPREGSKNIQYF
TRBJ1-6 | TRBV3-1/TRBV3-2 | NA | NA | TGTGCCAGCAGCAACACCGGAGCTAATTCACCCCTCCACTTT | CASSNTGANSPLHF
TRBJ1-6 | TRBV5-5 | NA | NA | TGTGCCAGCAGCTTGGCAGGGATTGGGAATTCACCCCTCCACTTT | CASSLAGIGNSPLHF
TRBJ1-1 | TRBV30 | NA | few | TGTGCCTGGAGATACAGGGTGAATACTGAAGCTTTCTTT | CAWRYRVNTEAFF
TRBJ1-2 | TRBV19 | NA | NA | TGTGCCAGTAAGGGAGGGAACTATGGCTACACCTTC | CASKGGNYGYTF
TRBJ1-1 | TRBV30 | NA | NA | TGTGCCTGGGGCACTCAAGAGACTGAAGCTTTCTTT | CAWGTQETEAFF
TRBJ1-1 | TRBV5-1 | TRBD1 | NA | TGCGCCAGCAGCTTCCGGGACAGGAGGGGGAACACTGAAGCTTTCTTT | CASSFRDRRGNTEAFF
TRBJ2-3 | TRBV5-4 | TRBD2 | NA | TGTGCCAGCAGCCCGGGGGGGCCCACAGATACGCAGTATTTT | CASSPGGPTDTQYF
TRBJ1-1 | TRBV29-1 | TRBD1 | NA | TGCAGCTCCTCAGGGGGCACTGAAGCTTTCTTT | CSSSGGTEAFF
TRBJ2-5 | TRBV29-1 | NA | NA | TGCAGCGTTGTTTACCTAGGGGGTGGCCAAGAGACCCAGTACTTC | CSVVYLGGGQETQYF